This T cell receptor beta chain was identified in a study of blood T cell repertoires in COVID-19. Study at large: COVID-19 samples, acute and convalescent, were from the United States, Italy and Spain. Sources were T cells, B-cell-depleted T cells, or PBMCs; the material itself was cDNA or gDNA.

In the original analysis: It was from reference gene primer amplification that nucleated cell counts were estimated. Using immunoSEQ multiplex PCR, the repertoire was profiled, and TCRdb retains in-frame clones only, with some absent. That table furnishes V, J and clone size, whereas the DNA furnished D and trimming. The sample lists 30,000 or so clones; 90% were seen once. This sequence originates from a man in his 70s with active or convalescent COVID-19. Sequencing was carried out using peripheral blood.

The chain's CDR3 is CASSPRDRGGYGYTF. In DNA form, the CDR3 reads TGTGCCAGTAGTCCCCGGGACAGGGGAGGCTATGGCTACACCTTC. V usage is TRBV19 and J usage is TRBJ1-2; the match to TRBD1 covers 10 bases. V trimming: 5 bases; J trimming: 4 bases; junction bases outside the gene matches: 7. The germline V gene encodes CDR1 LNHDA and CDR2 SQIVND (reference sequence). This CDR3 comprises 15 residues. Full variable domain (remainder filled in from reference TRBV19 and TRBJ1-2): DGGITQSPKYLFRKEGQNVTLSCEQNLNHDAMYWYRQDPGQGLRLIYYSQIVNDFQKGDIAEGYSVSREKKESFPLTVTSAQKNPTAFYLCASSPRDRGGYGYTFGSGTRLTVV.